These 17 T cell receptor beta chains originate from one sample sequenced in a study of T cell repertoires in cytomegalovirus infection. In TCRdb, the reads were re-called with MiXCR into one record per CDR3 protein. The data contain hundreds of thousands of distinct CDR3 sequences, 32% of them singletons. Their cognate antigens are unknown. The sample in question was cultured CD8+ T cells from PBMCs, obtained from culture after CMV antigen stimulation. The source of these receptors is a human donor in good health (CMV status not recorded). Some clones in this sample may be carry-over from other donors' samples.

This clonotype was counted a few times. V gene TRBV6-6 combines with J gene TRBJ2-7; D ambiguous. The V gene lost 2 bases and the J gene lost 5 bases, with 7 bases spanning the gap. The CDR3 contains 12 residues. CDR1 MNHNY and CDR2 SVGAGI come from the germline V gene (reference sequence). The CDR3 nucleotides read TGTGCCAGCAGTTACCCCTCGGACGAGCAGTACTTC. This sequence encodes CASSYPSDEQYF.

This clonotype was found a few times. This rearrangement joins TRBV19 to TRBJ2-1; unclear D gene. With 7 bases removed from V and 6 bases from J, the gap between germline ends came to 13 bases. Germline V gene data show CDR1 as LNHDA and CDR2 as SQIVND (reference sequence). This CDR3 is built from 13 residues. Here the CDR3 DNA reads TGTGCCAGTACCTTCGGGCCGCTCAATGAGCAGTTCTTC. Its translation is CASTFGPLNEQFF.

J is TRBJ2-7 and V is TRBV6-6; 10 positions match TRBD2. The germline gives CDR1 MNHNY, CDR2 SVGAGI (reference sequence). V was pared by 4 bases and J by 3 bases, with 6 bases of the junction left unmatched. This CDR3 spans 15 amino acids. The chain's CDR3 is CASSFIAGGLYEQYF. The CDR3 DNA reads as TGTGCCAGCAGTTTCATAGCGGGGGGTCTCTACGAGCAGTACTTC.

The gene calls are TRBV5-1 and TRBJ1-2, with D possibly TRBD1 on 5 matching bases. The CDR3 has 17 residues. Trimming pared 4 bases from V and 4 bases from J, leaving 23 bases between. CDR1 is SGHRS, CDR2 YFSETQ, per germline. DNA of the CDR3: TGCGCCAGCAGCCCTGGGGACGACCCGGCCCTAGGCTATGGCTACACCTTC. This encodes CASSPGDDPALGYGYTF. The full variable domain, with the rest looked up from reference TRBV5-1 and TRBJ1-2, is KAGVTQTPRYLIKTRGQQVTLSCSPISGHRSVSWYQQTPGQGLQFLFEYFSETQRNKGNFPGRFSGRQFSNSRSEMNVSTLELGDSALYLCASSPGDDPALGYGYTFGSGTRLTVV.

The rearrangement joins TRBV29-1 to TRBJ2-3, with a possible D match to TRBD1 (6 bases). Germline values: CDR1 SQVTM, CDR2 ANQGSEA. The V and J ends lost 7 bases and 2 bases respectively, with 19 bases between them. This CDR3 spans 15 amino acids. The CDR3 nucleotides read TGCAGCGCTATTGTCCCGGACAGAAACACAGATACGCAGTATTTT. This translates into CSAIVPDRNTDTQYF.

In the case of this clonotype: Germline is not matched at one junction end, which may reflect a read error. This chain uses TRBV5-3 with TRBJ1-2; TRBD1 aligns across 7 bases. TRBV5-3 is labeled an ORF, and its function is uncertain. The CDR3 runs 15 residues. The CDR3 region has the DNA TGTGCCAGCAGCTTGAAACAGGGGCGCTTTTATGGCTACACCTTC. It encodes CASSLKQGRFYGYTF.

This clonotype was observed a handful of times. The genes are TRBV6-1 and TRBJ2-1, with 12 positions matching TRBD2. The CDR3 extends over 15 amino acids. With V trimmed by 10 bases and J by 1 base, 5 bases remained unmatched. Germline-derived CDR1 and CDR2 are MNHNS and SASEGT. CDR3 in amino acids: CATRTSGVSYNEQFF. CDR3 DNA: TGTGCCACCAGGACTAGCGGGGTGTCCTACAATGAGCAGTTCTTC.

The chain links TRBV6-4 to TRBJ1-2; unclear D gene. The ends were cut back, 0 bases at V and 6 bases at J, with 17 bases in the middle. The germline gives CDR1 MRHNA, CDR2 SNTAGT. There are 16 residues in the CDR3. The CDR3 is CASSDSPPRIIDGYTF. The CDR3 DNA reads TGTGCCAGCAGTGACTCGCCCCCGAGGATTATCGATGGCTACACCTTC.

V usage is TRBV6-2 or TRBV6-3 and J usage is TRBJ2-2, with D perhaps matching TRBD1 or TRBD2 (5 bases each). The CDR3 totals 16 residues. V was shortened by 4 bases and J by 4 bases, with 16 bases between the two germline ends. Germline CDR1 and CDR2: MNHEY and SVGEGT. The CDR3 reads CASSSRLGRTTGELFF. CDR3 bases: TGTGCCAGCAGTTCGAGGCTGGGACGGACCACCGGGGAGCTGTTTTTT.

This clonotype was counted once. The V gene is TRBV27, the J gene TRBJ1-4, with a weak D call TRBD1 (6 bases). This CDR3 contains 15 residues. Per germline, CDR1 MNHEY and CDR2 SMNVEV (reference sequence). Trimming took 3 bases from V and 8 from J, leaving 16 bases between them. Here the CDR3 reads CASSFDWDNREKLFF. CDR3 DNA sequence: TGTGCCAGCAGTTTTGATTGGGACAATCGGGAAAAACTGTTTTTT.

The rearrangement links TRBV9 to TRBJ1-3; no reliable D call. Germline values: CDR1 SGDLS, CDR2 YYNGEE. Trimming took 0 bases from V and 10 from J, leaving 8 bases between them. CDR3 length equals 12 residues. This chain's CDR3 is CASSVDLGTIYF. The CDR3, as DNA: TGTGCCAGCAGCGTAGACCTCGGAACCATATATTTT. The complete variable domain, with remaining parts taken from reference TRBV9 and TRBJ1-3, reads DSGVTQTPKHLITATGQRVTLRCSPRSGDLSVYWYQQSLDQGLQFLIQYYNGEERAKGNILERFSAQQFPDLHSELNLSSLELGDSALYFCASSVDLGTIYFGEGSWLTVV.

The genes are TRBV5-1 and TRBJ1-2; D is uncertain. The CDR3 has 16 amino acids. V shed 1 base and J shed 2 bases, with 15 bases lying between them. Germline values: CDR1 SGHRS, CDR2 YFSETQ. The CDR3 sequence: CASSLYPDGINYGYTF. Written as DNA, the CDR3 is TGCGCCAGCAGCTTGTACCCTGACGGAATCAACTATGGCTACACCTTC. The full variable domain, completed using reference TRBV5-1 and TRBJ1-2, is KAGVTQTPRYLIKTRGQQVTLSCSPISGHRSVSWYQQTPGQGLQFLFEYFSETQRNKGNFPGRFSGRQFSNSRSEMNVSTLELGDSALYLCASSLYPDGINYGYTFGSGTRLTVV.

The CDR3 sequence: CASSLVEGLGNTIYF. CDR3 DNA sequence: TGTGCCAGCAGCTTAGTGGAGGGGCTAGGAAACACCATATATTTT. This chain connects TRBV7-6 to TRBJ1-3; TRBD1 might be the D (5 bases). The CDR3 length is 15 residues. Germline V gives CDR1 SGHVS, CDR2 FNYEAQ. Trimming pared 1 base from V and 4 bases from J, leaving 11 bases between.

The sample holds a few counts of this clonotype. V usage is TRBV11-2 and J usage is TRBJ1-1, with 8 positions matching TRBD1. Looked up from germline, CDR1 is SGHAT and CDR2 is FQNNGV. V was clipped by 1 base and J by 10 bases; unmatched bases: 2. The CDR3 runs 12 residues. The CDR3 DNA is TGTGCCAGCAGCTTAGCGGGGACAGGAGCTTTCTTT. It translates to CASSLAGTGAFF.

V is TRBV15 and J is TRBJ2-2; D may be TRBD1 or TRBD2 (5 bases each). CDR1 and CDR2 from the germline V gene are LNHNV and YYDKDF (reference sequence). This CDR3 spans 13 amino acids. V lost 4 bases to trimming and J lost 4 bases, with 7 bases between them. This CDR3 reads CATSNGGTGELFF. The CDR3 DNA follows: TGTGCCACCAGCAATGGGGGCACCGGGGAGCTGTTTTTT.

The chain employs TRBV27 and TRBJ2-3; D gene ambiguous. Germline V gene data show CDR1 as MNHEY and CDR2 as SMNVEV (reference sequence). The CDR3 covers 13 residues. Between the trimmed V and J ends, which lost 5 bases and 4 bases, there was a span of 10 bases. The CDR3 DNA is TGTGCCAGCAGTAACTTAGGCCCAGATACGCAGTATTTT. It codes for CASSNLGPDTQYF.

This clonotype was recorded at least ten times. V usage is TRBV7-9 and J usage is TRBJ2-3, with 11 bases lining up with TRBD1. The length of the CDR3 is 17 residues. Trimming took 5 bases from V and 3 from J; bases not matched to a gene: 10. Germline V gene data show CDR1 as SEHNR and CDR2 as FQNEAQ (reference sequence). The CDR3 DNA is TGTGCCAGCAGCCAAGGGACAGGGGGAATTAGGACAGATACGCAGTATTTT. The encoded protein is CASSQGTGGIRTDTQYF.